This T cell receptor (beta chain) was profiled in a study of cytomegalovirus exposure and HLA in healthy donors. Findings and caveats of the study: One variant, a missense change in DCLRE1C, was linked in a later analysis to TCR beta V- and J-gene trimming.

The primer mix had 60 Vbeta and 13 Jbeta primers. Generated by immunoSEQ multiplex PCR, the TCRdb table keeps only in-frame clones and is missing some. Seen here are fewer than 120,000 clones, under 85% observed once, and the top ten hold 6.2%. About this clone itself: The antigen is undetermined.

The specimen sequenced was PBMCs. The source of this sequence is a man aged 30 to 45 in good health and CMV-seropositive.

CDR3 nucleotide sequence: TGTGCCACCAGCGGTCTCTGGGCAGGGTCTAATGAAAAACTGTTTTTT. Its protein product is CATSGLWAGSNEKLFF. The chain combines TRBV15 with TRBJ1-4, with D tentatively TRBD1 (5 bases). Trimming pared 5 bases from V and 3 bases from J, leaving 16 bases between. Germline CDR1 and CDR2: LNHNV and YYDKDF (reference sequence). The CDR3 has 16 residues.